These T cell receptor beta chains were read from a single sample in a study of blood T cell repertoires in COVID-19. Using immunoSEQ multiplex PCR, the repertoire was profiled, and TCRdb retains in-frame clones only, with some absent. The sample contains fewer than 300,000 clones, around 86% of which appear only once. Material for sequencing was peripheral blood. The receptors were sampled from a man aged 40-50 years who had recovered from COVID-19. Both conserved end residues are trimmed from each CDR3. D genes are given only for firm matches.

v_call | d_call | cdr3_aa
TRBV11-2 | TRBD2 | ASSLDSGGAIPETQY
TRBV7-5 | . | ARDATDSRGYT
TRBV5-1 | . | ASSFNRVYEQY
TRBV5-4 | . | ASSDSITRGLDTQY
TRBV10-2 | . | ASSERTPVEDEQF
TRBV9 | . | ASSVGGANYGYT
TRBV6-2/TRBV6-3 | TRBD2 | ASSYSGTSIWETQY
TRBV6-5 | TRBD1 | ASSYTGQMNTEAF
TRBV5-4 | . | ASSLRSLANYGYT
TRBV9 | TRBD2 | ASSGTSGSGEQY
TRBV15 | TRBD2 | ATSRGTSGDNEQF
TRBV25-1 | . | ASSDPGWVSPLH
TRBV11-2 | . | ASSRPLGSDTQY
TRBV7-2 | TRBD1 | ASSSWTGPIHSEAF